This T cell receptor beta chain is from a study of blood T cell repertoires in COVID-19. Some clones are missing from TCRdb's copy, which holds only in-frame ones; the method was immunoSEQ multiplex PCR. The sample lists 250,000 to 300,000 clones, roughly 90% occurring once. Sample: peripheral blood. The clonotype originates from a woman aged 55-75 years with COVID-19, enrolled during active disease.

The CDR3 loop reads CASRPQGRGNTIYF. CDR3 DNA sequence: TGTGCCAGTAGACCCCAGGGGAGAGGAAACACCATATATTTT. The chain recombines TRBV19 with TRBJ1-3, with D possibly matching TRBD1 (6 bases). Trimming stripped 6 bases from V and 4 bases from J, with 13 bases between. This CDR3 has 14 amino acids. Germline CDR1 is LNHDA and CDR2 is SQIVND (reference sequence).